This T cell receptor (beta chain) comes out of a study of T-cell memory formation after mild COVID-19. Whole-study results and caveats: Unconfirmed was the SARS-CoV-2 specificity of second-wave clones that peaked on day 37. Pre-infection memory harbored some responding clones, suggesting cross-reactive memory joined.

Germline V gene data show CDR1 as SGHRS and CDR2 as YFSETQ. Losses at the gene ends were 3 bases for V and 0 bases for J; bases not matched to a gene: 3. The CDR3 is 14 residues long. Each CDR3 protein gets one entry after TCRdb re-called the 5' RACE reads with MiXCR. The sample holds hundreds of thousands of distinct CDR3 sequences, roughly 22% seen once. This clonotype came up many times. Its antigen is as yet unknown. Sequenced: PBMCs or a T cell subset sorted from them (not recorded which). The V and J genes are TRBV5-1 and TRBJ2-7, with TRBD1 identical over 7 bases. The receptor comes from an adult woman who had mild COVID-19 (a few samples of this study predate the infection). Cell type and time point are not known. DNA for the CDR3: TGCGCCAGCAGCTCGGGACAGTCCTCCTACGAGCAGTACTTC. It encodes CASSSGQSSYEQYF. Based on the CDR3 plus reference TRBV5-1 and TRBJ2-7, the full variable domain is KAGVTQTPRYLIKTRGQQVTLSCSPISGHRSVSWYQQTPGQGLQFLFEYFSETQRNKGNFPGRFSGRQFSNSRSEMNVSTLELGDSALYLCASSSGQSSYEQYFGPGTRLTVT.